The T cell receptor beta chain described here comes from a study of OX40 agonist ivuxolimab in advanced cancers. Across the study: Patients with prior anti-PD-1, anti-PD-L1 or anti-CTLA-4 therapy were eligible; about 40% had some.

This CDR3 spans 13 amino acids. V lost 2 bases, J lost 6 bases, and 3 bases stayed unmatched. CDR1 is SQVTM, CDR2 ANQGSEA, per germline. Using immunoSEQ multiplex PCR, the repertoire was profiled, and TCRdb retains in-frame clones only, with some absent. The sample records some 87,000 clones, over 80% being singletons. V gene TRBV29-1 combines with J gene TRBJ2-7; TRBD1 matches at 11 bases. The starting material was CD4+ or CD8+ T cells sorted from blood, obtained in a trial of the OX40 agonist ivuxolimab. The receptor was derived from an adult with an advanced solid tumor such as melanoma, head and neck, liver or kidney cancer. In nucleotides, the CDR3 is TGCAGCGTTGAACGGGACAGGGGGTCCGAGCAGTACTTC. Translated, it gives CSVERDRGSEQYF.